The subject of this entry is one T cell receptor (beta chain). This entry is derived from a study of blood T cell repertoires in COVID-19. Study background: Spain, Italy and the United States supplied samples that represented acute and convalescent COVID-19.

Sequenced by immunoSEQ multiplex PCR; TCRdb stores in-frame clones only, minus some. Of around 51,000 clones listed, 86% were seen once; the top ten hold less than 4.5%. Germline V lookup: CDR1 SGHVS, CDR2 FQNEAQ. The CDR3 consists of 13 residues. The ends were cut back, 1 base at V and 1 base at J, with 4 bases in the middle. The chain links TRBV7-8 to TRBJ1-1, with D unclear. What was sequenced was peripheral blood. The sequence was collected from a man of 80 years or more with active COVID-19. The CDR3 loop reads CASSLGENTEAFF. The CDR3 nucleotides are TGTGCCAGCAGCTTAGGAGAGAACACTGAAGCTTTCTTT.